A few counts support the clone carrying this T cell receptor beta chain. This sample stems from a study of T cell changes during pregnancy in multiple sclerosis. Germline V gene lookup returns CDR1 MDHEN and CDR2 SYDVKM. The length of the CDR3 is 14 residues. V lost 0 bases and J 4 bases, leaving 6 bases between the germline ends. Assay: immunoSEQ multiplex PCR; the TCRdb copy retains only in-frame clones and omits some. The sample holds 30,000 to 45,000 clones; about 90% are singletons and the top ten take more than 20%. This TCR derives from a female donor with multiple sclerosis, enrolled in a pregnancy study. The sequenced sample was CD8+ T cells from peripheral blood mononuclear cells, obtained before pregnancy. The V gene is TRBV28, the J gene TRBJ1-4; D remains ambiguous. The CDR3 protein is CASSLWGSNEKLFF. The CDR3 bases are TGTGCCAGCAGTTTATGGGGGAGTAATGAAAAACTGTTTTTT. Using reference TRBV28 and TRBJ1-4 for the parts outside the CDR3, the full variable domain is DVKVTQSSRYLVKRTGEKVFLECVQDMDHENMFWYRQDPGLGLRLIYFSYDVKMKEKGDIPEGYSVSREKKERFSLILESASTNQTSMYLCASSLWGSNEKLFFGSGTQLSVL.